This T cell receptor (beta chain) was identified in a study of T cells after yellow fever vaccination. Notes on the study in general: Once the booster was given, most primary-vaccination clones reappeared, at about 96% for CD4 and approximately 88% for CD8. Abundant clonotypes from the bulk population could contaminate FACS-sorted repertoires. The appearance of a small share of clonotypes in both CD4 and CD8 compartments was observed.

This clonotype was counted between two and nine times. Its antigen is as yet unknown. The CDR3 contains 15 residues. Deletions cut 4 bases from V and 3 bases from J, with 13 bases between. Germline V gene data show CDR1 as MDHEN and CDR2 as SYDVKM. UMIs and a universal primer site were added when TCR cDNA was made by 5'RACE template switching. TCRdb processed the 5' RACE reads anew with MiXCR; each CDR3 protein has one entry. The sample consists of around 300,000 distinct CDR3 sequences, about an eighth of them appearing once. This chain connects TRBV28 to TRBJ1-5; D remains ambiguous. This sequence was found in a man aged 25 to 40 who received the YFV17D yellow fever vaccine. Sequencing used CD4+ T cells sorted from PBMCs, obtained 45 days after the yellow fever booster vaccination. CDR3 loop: CASSYGSSFNQPQHF. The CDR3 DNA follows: TGTGCCAGCAGTTATGGCTCTTCCTTCAATCAGCCCCAGCATTTT.